This entry describes one T cell receptor (beta chain). The data derive from a study of blood T cell repertoires in COVID-19. This table comes from immunoSEQ multiplex PCR, and its TCRdb copy is limited to in-frame clones, with some not included. The table includes 300,000 to 450,000 clones, approximately 89% detected once. J was trimmed by 1 base and V by 5 bases; bases with no gene match: 0. The CDR3 spans 13 residues. The V gene's germline CDR1 is MDHEN and CDR2 SYDVKM. Sequencing was done on a sample of peripheral blood. The gene calls are TRBV28 and TRBJ1-2; 8 nucleotides match TRBD1. The receptor was derived from a woman aged 60-70 years with COVID-19, enrolled during active disease. In nucleotides, the CDR3 is TGTGCCAGCAGTGACAGGGGTAACTATGGCTACACCTTC. This codes for CASSDRGNYGYTF.